These T cell receptor beta chains were read from a single sample in a study of blood T cells in healthy people across ages. TCRdb reprocessed the 5' RACE reads via MiXCR and lists one record per CDR3 protein. The data show under 950,000 distinct CDR3 sequences, about 24% seen once. The source material was blood. These TCRs come from a man between 65 and 85 years old in good health. Each CDR3 is given with its conserved first and last residue. The order of the fields is J gene, V gene, D gene, clone size, CDR3 protein, CDR3 DNA. D genes are given only for firm matches. A clone size is listed for some rows: how often the clone was seen (once, few, many), or a class if it is expanded.

TRBJ2-3,TRBV7-9,NA,few,CASSAVLVTDTQYF,TGTGCCAGCAGCGCCGTTTTGGTCACAGATACGCAGTATTTT
TRBJ1-2,TRBV12-3/TRBV12-4,NA,many,CASSLRTVNYGYTF,TGTGCCAGCAGTTTAAGGACAGTTAACTATGGCTACACCTTC
TRBJ2-1,TRBV5-1,TRBD1,many,CASSLEGQGYNEQFF,TGTGCCAGCAGCTTAGAGGGACAGGGCTACAATGAGCAGTTCTTC
TRBJ2-3,TRBV12-3/TRBV12-4,TRBD1,NA,CASRRQGTADTQYF,TGTGCCAGCAGGAGACAGGGGACCGCAGATACGCAGTATTTT
TRBJ2-1,TRBV2,TRBD2,few,CASSVARPSGTEQFF,TGTGCCAGCAGCGTCGCCCGACCTAGCGGGACTGAGCAGTTCTTC
TRBJ2-6,TRBV29-1,NA,few,CSVEDLRAGANVLTF,TGTAGCGTTGAAGATCTAAGGGCAGGGGCCAACGTCCTGACTTTC
TRBJ2-1,TRBV12-3/TRBV12-4,TRBD2,few,CASSPSNLAGGLNEQFF,TGTGCCAGCAGTCCGAGCAATCTGGCGGGGGGGCTCAATGAGCAGTTCTTC
TRBJ1-1,TRBV20-1,NA,few,CSARRSGTMNTEAFF,TGCAGTGCTAGACGCTCCGGGACAATGAACACTGAAGCTTTCTTT
TRBJ2-2,TRBV24-1,TRBD1,NA,CATSGWTGPLNTGELFF,TGTGCCACCAGTGGGTGGACAGGCCCCCTGAACACCGGGGAGCTGTTTTTT
TRBJ2-7,TRBV28,TRBD1,NA,CASSIRTGVAQISYEQYF,TGTGCCAGCAGTATAAGGACAGGGGTCGCACAAATCTCCTACGAGCAGTACTTC
TRBJ1-2,TRBV15,TRBD1,NA,CATSRGQGASYGYTF,TGTGCCACCAGCAGAGGACAGGGGGCGAGCTATGGCTACACCTTC
TRBJ1-2,TRBV12-3/TRBV12-4,NA,NA,CASSFSLLYGYTF,TGTGCCAGCAGTTTCAGTCTGCTCTATGGCTACACCTTC
TRBJ2-7,TRBV2,NA,once,CASERQASSYEQYF,TGTGCCAGCGAGAGACAGGCTAGCTCCTACGAGCAGTACTTC